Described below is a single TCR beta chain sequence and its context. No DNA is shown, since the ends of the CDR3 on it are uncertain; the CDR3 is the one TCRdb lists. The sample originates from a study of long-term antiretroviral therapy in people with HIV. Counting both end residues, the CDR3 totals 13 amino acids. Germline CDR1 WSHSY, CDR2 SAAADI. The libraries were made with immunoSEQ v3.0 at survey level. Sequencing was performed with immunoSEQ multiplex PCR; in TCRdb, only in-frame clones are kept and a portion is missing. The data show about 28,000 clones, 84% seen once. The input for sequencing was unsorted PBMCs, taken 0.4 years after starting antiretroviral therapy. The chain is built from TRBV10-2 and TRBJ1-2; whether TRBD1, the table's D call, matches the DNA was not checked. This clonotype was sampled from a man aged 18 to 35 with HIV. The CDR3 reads CASTDSFGSGYTF.